One sample yielded the 14 T cell receptor beta chains listed below, sequenced in a study of early stage breast cancer tumors. TCRdb's copy holds only in-frame clones and misses some; the assay was immunoSEQ multiplex PCR. The sample yields tens of thousands of clones, 75% to 95% seen once. What was sequenced was blood. The receptor source for this set is a person between 70 and 80 years old with breast cancer.

This rearrangement joins TRBV2 to TRBJ1-5; 9 bases match TRBD1. Germline-derived CDR1 and CDR2 are SNHLY and FYNNEI. V trimming: 2 bases; J trimming: 6 bases; junction bases outside the gene matches: 8. This CDR3 region has 16 residues. The CDR3 spells CASSEMGQGRSQPQHF. The CDR3, as DNA: TGTGCCAGCAGTGAAATGGGACAGGGCAGGAGTCAGCCCCAGCATTTT. Filled out from reference TRBV2 and TRBJ1-5, the complete variable domain reads EPEVTQTPSHQVTQMGQEVILRCVPISNHLYFYWYRQILGQKVEFLVSFYNNEISEKSEIFDDQFSVERPDGSNFTLKIRSTKLEDSAMYFCASSEMGQGRSQPQHFGDGTRLSIL.

The gene calls are TRBV7-2 and TRBJ2-1; TRBD2 matches 7 bases. From germline, CDR1 is SGHTA and CDR2 FQGNSA. The CDR3 is 15 amino acids. Trimming at V came to 2 bases and at J to 3 bases, leaving 4 bases not matched to a gene. DNA of the CDR3: TGTGCCAGCAGCTTATCGGCTAGCGGCTACAATGAGCAGTTCTTC. It encodes CASSLSASGYNEQFF.

The rearrangement joins TRBV11-3 to TRBJ2-7, with TRBD1 matching 7 bases. The CDR3 is 16 residues long. Per germline, CDR1 SGHNT and CDR2 YENEEA. V shed 0 bases, J shed 2 bases, and the junction held 7 bases outside the gene matches. CDR3 in amino acids: CASSLDATGVPYEQYF. The CDR3 DNA follows: TGTGCCAGCAGCTTAGACGCCACAGGGGTTCCCTACGAGCAGTACTTC.

Points on this clone: Other DNA sequences in the sample encode the same CDR3. The chain links TRBV28 to TRBJ2-7, with D unresolved. V was cut by 4 bases and J by 1 base, with 2 bases left in between. The germline gives CDR1 MDHEN, CDR2 SYDVKM. The CDR3 length is 11 residues. The DNA of the CDR3 is TGTGCCAGCAGTTCATCCTACGAGCAGTACTTC. Translation: CASSSSYEQYF.

The chain carries TRBV28 and TRBJ2-7; 11 bases are a match to TRBD2. Germline CDR1 and CDR2: MDHEN and SYDVKM. Germline trimming cut 3 bases from V and 5 bases from J; bases unmatched to any gene: 12. CDR3 length equals 17 residues. This CDR3 is CASSFMVAGGLPHEQYF. The CDR3 nucleotides read TGTGCCAGCAGTTTTATGGTAGCGGGAGGGTTACCCCACGAGCAGTACTTC.

The V and J genes are TRBV9 and TRBJ1-3; possibly TRBD1 for D (5 bases). The CDR3 sequence is 14 residues long. Per the germline V gene, CDR1 is SGDLS and CDR2 is YYNGEE. V was clipped by 3 bases and J by 4 bases, with 11 bases between them. The DNA of the CDR3 is TGTGCCAGCAGCGCGGCAGGGTCAGGAAACACCATATATTTT. It yields the protein CASSAAGSGNTIYF.

The chain has TRBV2 and TRBJ1-5; 9 bases match TRBD1. CDR1 SNHLY and CDR2 FYNNEI come from the germline V gene. The CDR3 loop spans 15 amino acids. J was trimmed by 2 bases and V by 8 bases; bases with no gene match: 7. CDR3 DNA sequence: TGTGCCAGCTTGAGGGACAGGGTTGGCAATCAGCCCCAGCATTTT. The encoded protein is CASLRDRVGNQPQHF. The variable domain in full, with the rest retrieved from reference TRBV2 and TRBJ1-5, is EPEVTQTPSHQVTQMGQEVILRCVPISNHLYFYWYRQILGQKVEFLVSFYNNEISEKSEIFDDQFSVERPDGSNFTLKIRSTKLEDSAMYFCASLRDRVGNQPQHFGDGTRLSIL.

V is TRBV5-5 and J is TRBJ2-2, with a weak D call TRBD2 (5 bases). The V gene's germline CDR1 is SGHKS and CDR2 YYEKEE (reference sequence). Trimming stripped 7 bases from V and 3 bases from J, with 16 bases between. The CDR3 sequence is 15 residues long. CDR3 bases: TGTGCCAGCGGAGGATTGGACTTACACACCGGGGAGCTGTTTTTT. Its protein is CASGGLDLHTGELFF.

This CDR3 is CAIPDLADTQYF. The CDR3 DNA reads as TGTGCCATCCCAGACCTAGCAGATACGCAGTATTTT. The chain has TRBV6-1 and TRBJ2-3; no clear D. This CDR3 region has 12 residues. V was shortened by 10 bases and J by 4 bases, with 12 bases between the two germline ends. The germline gives CDR1 MNHNS, CDR2 SASEGT.

This chain joins TRBV18 and TRBJ1-1; 7 bases are a match to TRBD1. The CDR3 contains 12 residues. The junction had 6 bases not matched to a gene; V was cut back by 3 bases and J by 11 bases. Looked up from germline, CDR1 is KGHSH and CDR2 is LQKENI. The CDR3, as DNA: TGTGCCAGCTCACCCGACAGGGATCGGGCTTTCTTT. Translating gives CASSPDRDRAFF.

The rearrangement joins TRBV7-3 to TRBJ1-1, with D possibly matching TRBD1 (5 bases). V dropped 5 bases and J dropped 6 bases, with 13 bases sitting between them. The CDR3 has 13 residues. Per germline, CDR1 SGHTA and CDR2 FQGTGA. CDR3 DNA sequence: TGTGCCAGCAGCGACCCCGGGGGGGCTGAAGCTTTCTTT. Residues: CASSDPGGAEAFF.

The chain recombines TRBV11-2 with TRBJ1-4, with D unresolved. Between the trimmed V and J ends, which lost 4 bases and 3 bases, there was a span of 15 bases. The CDR3 sequence is 16 residues long. The germline V gene has CDR1 SGHAT and CDR2 FQNNGV. CDR3 sequence reads: CASSSRVTGANEKLFF. Here the CDR3 DNA reads TGTGCCAGCAGCTCCCGGGTGACCGGGGCTAATGAAAAACTGTTTTTT.

This sequence joins TRBV21-1 and TRBJ1-2. TRBV21-1 has pseudogene status. The CDR3 covers 15 residues. The CDR3: CASSTSGLSRYGYTF. The CDR3 region has the DNA TGTGCCAGCAGCACCTCGGGACTTTCCCGCTATGGCTACACCTTC.

CDR3 in amino acids: CASSAQGATYEQYF. The CDR3 DNA is TGTGCCAGCAGTGCCCAGGGGGCAACCTACGAGCAGTACTTC. The chain links TRBV6-1 to TRBJ2-7; 8 nucleotides align to TRBD1. Germline-derived CDR1 and CDR2 are MNHNS and SASEGT. With 4 bases clipped from V and 2 bases from J, the junction kept 4 bases outside the gene matches. CDR3 length equals 14 residues.